The 19 T cell receptor beta chains given below trace back to one sample, sequenced in a study of vaccination and CD4 T cells after COVID-19. No antigen has been assigned to these receptors. As to treatment: roughly 11-day PBMC culture with coronavirus spike peptide pools or control peptides (ViraFEST assay). The Oncomine TCR Beta short-read assay sequenced DNA from cultured CD4+ T cells. TCRdb reprocessed the PCR reads via MiXCR and lists one record per CDR3 protein. The table has about 18,000 distinct CDR3 sequences, about 41% seen once. The sample was CD4+ T cells from blood, cultured in vitro, taken after SARS-CoV-2 vaccination. All receptors come from a human donor who had recovered from COVID-19.

This clonotype has a handful of counts. The chain links TRBV20-1 to TRBJ1-3; D is ambiguous. From germline, CDR1 is DFQATT and CDR2 SNEGSKA (reference sequence). V was pared by 5 bases and J by 0 bases, with 8 bases between. CDR3 length equals 13 residues. CDR3 coding DNA: TGCAGTGCTGGGGAACCCTCTGGAAACACCATATATTTT. It is translated as CSAGEPSGNTIYF.

This clonotype was observed a handful of times. This sequence joins TRBV20-1 and TRBJ1-1; D is undetermined. The CDR3 length is 12 residues. Trimming stripped 1 base from V and 5 bases from J, with 8 bases between. Germline CDR1 reads DFQATT; CDR2 reads SNEGSKA (reference sequence). CDR3 sequence reads: CSARGLGTEAFF. The CDR3 coding sequence is TGCAGTGCTAGAGGGTTAGGGACTGAAGCTTTCTTT.

The chain links TRBV5-4 to TRBJ2-1; D not resolved. Germline V CDR1 and CDR2: SGHNT, YYREEE (reference sequence). Between the trimmed V and J ends, which lost 0 bases and 5 bases, there was a span of 0 bases. The CDR3 extends over 11 amino acids. CDR3 in amino acids: CASSLDNEQFF. The CDR3 DNA reads TGTGCCAGCAGCTTGGACAATGAGCAGTTCTTC. The whole variable domain, filled in from reference TRBV5-4 and TRBJ2-1, reads ETGVTQSPTHLIKTRGQQVTLRCSSQSGHNTVSWYQQALGQGPQFIFQYYREEENGRGNFPPRFSGLQFPNYSSELNVNALELDDSALYLCASSLDNEQFFGPGTRLTVL.

The chain uses TRBV19 and TRBJ2-7; TRBD2 agrees at 9 bases. Germline V CDR1 and CDR2: LNHDA, SQIVND (reference sequence). The CDR3 consists of 15 residues. Trimming removed 4 bases from V and 2 bases from J; junction bases left unmatched: 6. The CDR3 region has the DNA TGTGCCAGTAGTAGCGGGGGGGCACTCCCCTACGAGCAGTACTTC. Translating it yields CASSSGGALPYEQYF.

This clonotype has only a few counts. J is TRBJ1-3 and V is TRBV15, with 11 nucleotides matching TRBD1. With V trimmed by 5 bases and J by 2 bases, 2 bases remained unmatched. In germline, CDR1 is LNHNV, CDR2 YYDKDF (reference sequence). This CDR3 has 15 amino acids. In DNA, the CDR3 is TGTGCCACCAGCGAGGGACAGGGGGCTGGAAACACCATATATTTT. Translated, it gives CATSEGQGAGNTIYF.

This clonotype was detected a few times. The chain couples TRBV6-1 to TRBJ2-5, with D perhaps TRBD1 or TRBD2 (5 bases each). This CDR3 has 15 residues. V was cut by 9 bases and J by 2 bases, with 19 bases left in between. In germline, CDR1 is MNHNS, CDR2 SASEGT. The CDR3 DNA is TGTGCCAGTTCCCGGGACGGGGAATTACAAGAGACCCAGTACTTC. As protein: CASSRDGELQETQYF.

The chain uses TRBV7-7 and TRBJ1-6; tentatively, D is TRBD1 (6 bases). CDR1 and CDR2 (germline): SSHAT, FNYEAQ (reference sequence). The CDR3 is 16 residues long. The germline V and J ends were trimmed by 1 base and 13 bases, with 20 bases remaining between them. The CDR3 region has the DNA TGTGCCAGCAGCTTAGAGGGGGTTGGCCTACAAGGGCCCCTCCACTTT. Protein: CASSLEGVGLQGPLHF.

This clonotype was seen a handful of times. This chain links TRBV7-2 with TRBJ2-7; TRBD2 matches at 7 bases. Germline CDR1 is SGHTA and CDR2 is FQGNSA. This CDR3 spans 14 amino acids. V lost 5 bases, J lost 0 bases, and 4 bases stayed unmatched. DNA for the CDR3: TGTGCCAGCAGCCCGGGAGGACTCTCCTACGAGCAGTACTTC. Protein: CASSPGGLSYEQYF.

The chain carries TRBV6-5 and TRBJ1-2; D is ambiguous. CDR1 is MNHEY and CDR2 is SVGAGI in the germline V gene. CDR3 length equals 13 residues. The V end lost 2 bases, the J end lost 8 bases, and 12 bases lay between the germline ends. The CDR3 loop reads CASSYEGMKGYTF. DNA of the CDR3: TGTGCCAGCAGTTACGAGGGTATGAAGGGCTACACCTTC.

This clonotype was seen a few times. J is TRBJ2-3 and V is TRBV7-2; 8 nucleotides agree with TRBD2. J lost 1 base, V lost 6 bases, and 6 bases had no gene match. From germline, CDR1 is SGHTA and CDR2 FQGNSA. This CDR3 is built from 15 residues. CDR3 region: CASSSQTSGTDTQYF. CDR3 in DNA: TGTGCCAGCAGTTCTCAGACTAGCGGCACAGATACGCAGTATTTT.

This clonotype was recorded a few times. This rearrangement joins TRBV7-2 to TRBJ2-2, with D tentatively TRBD1 or TRBD2 (6 bases each). The germline CDR1 and CDR2 sequences are SGHTA and FQGNSA. Trimming took 5 bases from V and 5 from J, leaving 15 bases between them. The CDR3 contains 15 residues. This chain's CDR3 is CASSQRGGRTGELFF. The CDR3 DNA sequence: TGTGCCAGCAGCCAAAGAGGGGGGAGGACCGGGGAGCTGTTTTTT.

The chain is built from TRBV6-5 and TRBJ1-5; unclear D gene. This CDR3 has 14 amino acids. Trimming shortened V by 4 bases and J by 1 base, and 8 bases separated the two germline ends. Germline CDR1 MNHEY, CDR2 SVGAGI. CDR3: CASSSGKSNQPQHF. The CDR3 nucleotides read TGTGCCAGCAGTTCGGGCAAGAGCAATCAGCCCCAGCATTTT.

This clonotype was detected a few times. The chain employs TRBV15 and TRBJ2-5; 7 nucleotides match TRBD1. V trimming: 4 bases; J trimming: 5 bases; junction bases outside the gene matches: 10. The CDR3 sequence is 15 residues long. Germline assignment: CDR1 LNHNV and CDR2 YYDKDF (reference sequence). CDR3 region: CATSTGQTFIETQYF. Here the CDR3 DNA reads TGTGCCACCAGCACGGGACAGACTTTTATCGAGACCCAGTACTTC.

This clonotype was detected a few times. V gene TRBV19 combines with J gene TRBJ2-3; the match to TRBD2 covers 9 bases. This CDR3 has 16 amino acids. V shed 7 bases and J 0 bases; nucleotides not matched to a gene: 8. The germline V gene encodes CDR1 LNHDA and CDR2 SQIVND (reference sequence). CDR3: CASTPGLAASTDTQYF. The CDR3 coding sequence is TGTGCCAGTACCCCGGGACTAGCAGCTAGCACAGATACGCAGTATTTT.

By share of the sample, this clonotype is medium-sized (0.01 to 0.1%). J is TRBJ2-5 and V is TRBV2, with a tentative D call TRBD1 (6 bases). Trimming pared 8 bases from V and 4 bases from J, leaving 17 bases between. The CDR3 has 14 residues. Germline V gives CDR1 SNHLY, CDR2 FYNNEI. The CDR3 DNA reads TGTGCCAGCTCTCTAGGTACAGGGTTAGAGACCCAGTACTTC. It translates to CASSLGTGLETQYF.

This chain joins TRBV7-2 and TRBJ2-7; D unresolved. V gave up 5 bases and J gave up 0 bases, with 8 bases separating them. Germline V lookup: CDR1 SGHTA, CDR2 FQGNSA. The CDR3 has 13 residues. In nucleotides, the CDR3 is TGTGCCAGCAGCCCAGAGAACTCCTACGAGCAGTACTTC. Its translation: CASSPENSYEQYF.

V usage is TRBV7-6 and J usage is TRBJ2-7; 12 nucleotides align to TRBD1. J was trimmed by 6 bases and V by 3 bases; bases with no gene match: 6. This CDR3 has 15 residues. Germline V gene data show CDR1 as SGHVS and CDR2 as FNYEAQ. This CDR3 reads CASSLRTGQGAEQYF. The CDR3, as DNA: TGTGCCAGCAGCTTGCGTACGGGACAGGGGGCCGAGCAGTACTTC. Full variable domain (outside the CDR3, taken from reference TRBV7-6 and TRBJ2-7): GAGVSQSPRYKVTKRGQDVALRCDPISGHVSLYWYRQALGQGPEFLTYFNYEAQQDKSGLPNDRFSAERPEGSISTLTIQRTEQRDSAMYRCASSLRTGQGAEQYFGPGTRLTVT.

The rearrangement joins TRBV27 to TRBJ2-5; 9 bases align to TRBD2. The CDR3 is made up of 14 amino acids. Per the germline V gene, CDR1 is MNHEY and CDR2 is SMNVEV (reference sequence). The J segment lost 5 bases and the V segment lost 7 bases, leaving 8 bases of the junction unmatched. The CDR3, as DNA: TGTGCCAGCAAGGGGCTAGCGGGGCGGGAGACCCAGTACTTC. Translated: CASKGLAGRETQYF.

The rearrangement uses TRBV6-5 and TRBJ1-3; maybe TRBD1 (5 bases). Looked up from germline, CDR1 is MNHEY and CDR2 is SVGAGI. Trimming stripped 2 bases from V and 2 bases from J, with 7 bases between. The CDR3 contains 14 residues. The CDR3 reads CASSYGTAGNTIYF. The CDR3, as DNA: TGTGCCAGCAGTTACGGGACGGCTGGAAACACCATATATTTT.